A selection of T cell receptor beta chains follows, all from one sample in a study of shared clonotypes between healthy human individuals. Produced via immunoSEQ multiplex PCR; TCRdb's table is partial and in-frame only. The data contain fewer than 550,000 clones, nearly 80% of them seen just once; the ten biggest clones take up under 15%. Sequencing used PBMCs. The receptors shown here come from a woman aged 40-49 years in good health. Some clones in this sample may be carry-over from other donors' samples. Each CDR3 is given with its conserved first and last residue. D genes are given only for firm matches. The listing skips clone size in some rows; elsewhere it reads once, few, many or a size class.

>.|TRBV25-1|TRBJ1-5|TRBD1
CASSEPGQGQPQHF
TGTGCCAGCAGTGAACCCGGACAGGGTCAGCCCCAGCATTTT
>.|TRBV15|TRBJ1-2|TRBD1
CATSEGAGGYTF
TGTGCCACCAGTGAGGGGGCAGGAGGCTACACCTTC
>.|TRBV19|TRBJ1-1|.
CASSGPDTGLQEAFF
TGTGCCAGTAGTGGCCCGGATACAGGGCTCCAAGAAGCTTTCTTT
>.|TRBV5-1|TRBJ2-3|.
CASSSNPSHRTDTQYF
TGCGCCAGCAGCTCGAACCCATCCCATCGCACAGATACGCAGTATTTT
>.|TRBV29-1|TRBJ2-2|.
CSVAGDGTGELFF
TGCAGCGTTGCAGGGGACGGCACCGGGGAGCTGTTTTTT
>.|TRBV12-2|TRBJ2-7|.
CASRLAILRTEYF
TGTGCAAGTCGCTTAGCGATTCTCCGGACTGAGTACTTC
>.|TRBV27|TRBJ1-5|TRBD1
CASKPGQGTNQPQHF
TGTGCCAGCAAACCGGGACAGGGCACTAATCAGCCCCAGCATTTT
>.|TRBV2|TRBJ1-2|.
CASSDWQPNYGYTF
TGTGCCAGCAGCGATTGGCAACCCAACTATGGCTACACCTTC
>.|TRBV6-1|TRBJ1-4|.
CASSETLGEKLFF
TGTGCCAGCAGTGAGACTTTGGGGGAAAAACTGTTTTTT
>once|TRBV10-2|TRBJ1-1|.
CASSGGAGWNTEAFF
TGCGCCAGCAGTGGGGGGGCAGGGTGGAACACTGAAGCTTTCTTT
>many|TRBV21-1|TRBJ2-3|.
CASSQKTGPRIKEDTDTQYF
TGTGCCAGCAGCCAAAAGACAGGCCCAAGGATTAAGGAGGACACAGATACGCAGTATTTT
>.|TRBV9|TRBJ2-2|.
CASSVRSGELFF
TGTGCCAGCAGCGTAAGATCCGGGGAGCTGTTTTTT
>.|TRBV5-1|TRBJ2-5|.
CASSLMPGETQYF
TGCGCCAGCAGCTTAATGCCGGGCGAGACCCAGTACTTC
>once|TRBV2|TRBJ2-1|TRBD2
CASRVTSGRHNEQFF
TGTGCCAGCAGGGTGACTAGCGGGAGGCACAATGAGCAGTTCTTC
>.|TRBV28|TRBJ2-5|TRBD1
CASSYTGPGGVETQYF
TGTGCCAGCAGTTATACAGGGCCAGGGGGTGTGGAGACCCAGTACTTC
>many|TRBV7-9|TRBJ2-7|.
CASSLSGGFSYEQYF
TGTGCCAGCAGCTTATCTGGGGGATTCTCCTACGAGCAGTACTTC
>.|TRBV30|TRBJ1-2|.
CAWSIQGIDGYTF
TGTGCCTGGAGTATCCAGGGGATCGATGGCTACACCTTC
>.|TRBV6-5|TRBJ2-2|.
CASSYSIGDGELFF
TGTGCCAGCAGTTACTCGATCGGTGACGGGGAGCTGTTTTTT
>.|TRBV27|TRBJ2-7|TRBD1
CASSRDRGHEQYF
TGTGCCAGCAGCCGGGACAGGGGTCACGAGCAGTACTTC
>.|TRBV6-5|TRBJ2-1|.
CASSYLVASDEQFF
TGTGCCAGCAGTTATCTGGTAGCATCGGATGAGCAGTTCTTC
>.|TRBV7-2|TRBJ1-2|.
CASSFLANYGYTF
TGTGCCAGCAGCTTTCTTGCTAACTATGGCTACACCTTC
>.|TRBV5-6|TRBJ1-1|TRBD1
CASSLGGATATEAFF
TGTGCCAGCAGCTTAGGGGGCGCGACAGCCACTGAAGCTTTCTTT
>.|TRBV6-1|TRBJ1-5|TRBD1
CASSRGPGGNQPQHF
TGTGCCAGCAGCAGGGGGCCGGGCGGCAATCAGCCCCAGCATTTT
>.|TRBV29-1|TRBJ2-1|TRBD1
CSVEGQGRHNEQFF
TGCAGCGTTGAGGGACAGGGTAGGCACAATGAGCAGTTCTTC
>.|TRBV10-3|TRBJ1-3|.
CAISETGGTGNTIYF
TGTGCCATCAGTGAGACGGGGGGCACTGGAAACACCATATATTTT
>once|TRBV7-2|TRBJ2-5|TRBD1
CASSPNRGRETQYF
TGTGCCAGCAGCCCGAACAGGGGGAGGGAGACCCAGTACTTC
>.|TRBV11-3|TRBJ2-3|.
CASSLDPYTDTQYF
TGTGCCAGCAGCTTAGATCCCTACACAGATACGCAGTATTTT
>.|TRBV7-9|TRBJ2-7|TRBD2
CASSPGLAGAEQYF
TGTGCCAGCAGCCCGGGACTAGCGGGAGCCGAGCAGTACTTC
>.|TRBV6-6|TRBJ2-3|.
CASSTLGAQRQYF
TGTGCCAGCAGTACCCTAGGGGCCCAGAGGCAGTATTTT
>.|TRBV5-4|TRBJ2-7|TRBD2
CASSDGLAGRLEQYF
TGTGCCAGCAGCGACGGACTAGCGGGGAGACTCGAGCAGTACTTC
>.|TRBV28|TRBJ2-1|TRBD2
CASSPKRGTSYNEQFF
TGTGCCAGCAGCCCTAAGCGGGGAACCTCCTACAATGAGCAGTTCTTC
>.|TRBV19|TRBJ2-1|.
CASSPGYYNEQFF
TGTGCCAGTAGTCCGGGGTATTACAATGAGCAGTTCTTC
>.|TRBV15|TRBJ2-1|.
CATSRDRTGTYYNEQFF
TGTGCCACCAGCAGAGATCGGACCGGGACCTACTACAATGAGCAGTTCTTC
>.|TRBV2|TRBJ1-1|.
CASSGAGGGPEAFF
TGTGCCAGCAGTGGGGCAGGCGGCGGACCGGAAGCTTTCTTT
>.|TRBV19|TRBJ2-3|TRBD2
CASSLAGGQGDTQYF
TGTGCCAGTAGCTTAGCGGGAGGACAGGGAGATACGCAGTATTTT
>.|TRBV5-4|TRBJ1-1|TRBD1
CASSLVGQLNTEAFF
TGTGCCAGCAGCTTGGTGGGACAGCTGAACACTGAAGCTTTCTTT
>few|TRBV5-6|TRBJ1-4|.
CASSFRPRNGEKLFF
TGTGCCAGCAGCTTTCGCCCCAGAAATGGTGAAAAACTGTTTTTT
>.|TRBV11-2|TRBJ2-7|TRBD1
CASSYRVGQGPYEQYF
TGTGCCAGCAGCTATAGGGTGGGACAGGGTCCCTACGAGCAGTACTTC
>.|TRBV27|TRBJ1-4|.
CASSLGIHRGLKRGTNEKLFF
TGTGCCAGCAGCCTGGGCATTCATCGAGGGCTCAAAAGGGGAACTAATGAAAAACTGTTTTTT
>.|TRBV6-5|TRBJ2-1|.
CASSYPPGTPSNEQFF
TGTGCCAGCAGTTACCCCCCCGGGACTCCAAGCAATGAGCAGTTCTTC
>.|TRBV2|TRBJ1-5|TRBD1
CASSGGTGGNQPQHF
TGTGCCAGCAGCGGAGGGACAGGTGGCAATCAGCCCCAGCATTTT
>.|TRBV25-1|TRBJ2-7|TRBD1
CASRGQGTYEQYF
TGTGCCAGCAGGGGACAGGGGACGTACGAGCAGTACTTC
>.|TRBV6-1|TRBJ1-1|TRBD1
CASRTQGVGTEAFF
TGTGCCAGCAGAACACAGGGGGTGGGCACTGAAGCTTTCTTT
>.|TRBV4-2|TRBJ2-5|TRBD1
CASSQATGNQETQYF
TGTGCCAGCAGCCAAGCGACAGGGAACCAAGAGACCCAGTACTTC
>.|TRBV21-1|TRBJ2-7|.
CASSRPRGEQYF
TGTGCCAGCAGCCGCCCTCGCGGCGAGCAGTACTTC
>.|TRBV15|TRBJ2-3|TRBD2
CATSRDKSGLVHLDTQYF
TGTGCCACCAGCAGAGATAAATCGGGACTAGTTCATTTAGATACGCAGTATTTT
>.|TRBV5-1|TRBJ1-6|TRBD1
CASTSGPKSQGVSPLHF
TGCGCCAGCACCTCAGGCCCAAAAAGCCAGGGGGTTTCACCCCTCCACTTT
>.|TRBV27|TRBJ2-3|.
CASGAGGQYF
TGTGCCAGCGGTGCCGGGGGCCAGTATTTT
>.|TRBV30|TRBJ2-3|TRBD2
CAWSLSGRGTDTQYF
TGTGCCTGGAGTCTTAGCGGGAGGGGCACAGATACGCAGTATTTT
>.|TRBV5-1|TRBJ1-4|.
CASSLSPQGGNEKLFF
TGCGCCAGCAGCTTGTCCCCCCAGGGCGGCAATGAAAAACTGTTTTTT
>few|TRBV7-9|TRBJ2-1|.
CASSLGVGSYNEQFF
TGTGCCAGCAGCTTAGGGGTGGGCTCCTACAATGAGCAGTTCTTC
>few|TRBV10-3|TRBJ1-3|.
CAISESGNTIYF
TGTGCCATCAGTGAGTCTGGAAACACCATATATTTT
>.|TRBV15|TRBJ2-5|.
CATSRERGLGVETQYF
TGTGCCACCAGCAGAGAGAGAGGGCTGGGGGTCGAGACCCAGTACTTC
>.|TRBV28|TRBJ1-5|TRBD1
CASSPPGQGFDQPQHF
TGTGCCAGCAGTCCCCCGGGACAGGGGTTTGATCAGCCCCAGCATTTT
>.|TRBV6-1|TRBJ2-7|TRBD2
CASSASGRDYEQYF
TGTGCCAGCAGTGCTAGCGGGAGAGACTACGAGCAGTACTTC
>once|TRBV11-2|TRBJ1-5|TRBD1
CASGQGWNQPQHF
TGTGCCAGCGGACAGGGTTGGAATCAGCCCCAGCATTTT
>once|TRBV6-6|TRBJ1-1|.
CASSYAAANTEAFF
TGTGCCAGCAGTTACGCGGCGGCGAACACTGAAGCTTTCTTT